The rows below give T cell receptor beta chains drawn from one sample of a study of blood T cells in healthy people across ages. MiXCR, applied by TCRdb to the 5' RACE reads, yields one record per CDR3 protein. The sample holds about 1.4 million distinct CDR3 sequences, almost 60% seen once. The source material was blood. The receptors were gathered from a man in his late teens or twenties in good health. Both conserved end residues are part of each CDR3. D genes are given only for firm matches. Clone size is not always given. Where it is, it says once, few, many or a class for expanded clones.

CDR3nt,CDR3aa,v_gene,d_gene,abundance,j_gene
TGTGCCAGCACTCCGCCGGGGGTCGGGGAGCAGTACTTC,CASTPPGVGEQYF,TRBV6-5,.,once,TRBJ2-7
TGTGCCACCACAGGGACCAGGCACAATGAGCAGTTCTTC,CATTGTRHNEQFF,TRBV25-1,.,.,TRBJ2-1
TGTGCCAGCAGTTCGATGAACACTGAAGCTTTCTTT,CASSSMNTEAFF,TRBV28,.,.,TRBJ1-1
TGCAGTGCTAGAGCCTTAGCACTAGCGGTCCCCACAGATACGCAGTATTTT,CSARALALAVPTDTQYF,TRBV20-1,TRBD2,few,TRBJ2-3
TGCAGTGCTAGAGCTTACGGGACTAGCGACTACGAGCAGTACTTC,CSARAYGTSDYEQYF,TRBV20-1,TRBD2,.,TRBJ2-7
TGTGCCAGCAGTTACTCGAGTAGCGGGAGGGTCTCCTACGAGCAGTACTTC,CASSYSSSGRVSYEQYF,TRBV6-5,TRBD2,.,TRBJ2-7
TGCAGCGTTGAGGCAGATGGCTACACCTTC,CSVEADGYTF,TRBV29-1,.,.,TRBJ1-2
TGCAGCTTAAAGCGGGGGAGCAATGAGCAGTTCTTC,CSLKRGSNEQFF,TRBV29-1,TRBD2,.,TRBJ2-1
TGCAGCGTTGAACAGGGTTTCAATCAGCCCCAGCATTTT,CSVEQGFNQPQHF,TRBV29-1,.,.,TRBJ1-5
TGTGCCAGCAGCCAAGTAGGGGGCGTGAATGAGCAGTACTTC,CASSQVGGVNEQYF,TRBV14,TRBD1,.,TRBJ2-7
TGTGCCAGCAGTTACGACAGGAAAGGCCAAGAGACCCAGTACTTC,CASSYDRKGQETQYF,TRBV6-2/TRBV6-3,.,.,TRBJ2-5
TGTGCCAGCAGCCCCGAGCGGGGGGACTACAATGAGCAGTTCTTC,CASSPERGDYNEQFF,TRBV7-2,TRBD2,.,TRBJ2-1
TGCAGCACAATTACCGACAGGGAGAGGAGCTACACCTTC,CSTITDRERSYTF,TRBV20-1,TRBD1,.,TRBJ1-2
TGTGCCAGAGGGACCCCGGGGGGTAATGGTAATGAGCAGTTCTTC,CARGTPGGNGNEQFF,TRBV6-6,TRBD2,.,TRBJ2-1
TGTGCCAGCAGTGGGGGGGACAGGGGTTTCTACGAGCAGTACTTC,CASSGGDRGFYEQYF,TRBV2,TRBD1,.,TRBJ2-7
TGTGCCTGGAGTGTAACCGGTCAGGGGGAGTGGAATGAGCAGTTCTTC,CAWSVTGQGEWNEQFF,TRBV30,TRBD1,.,TRBJ2-1
TGTGCCAGCAGTTATGGCAGGGGGCTTTTGGATACGCAGTATTTT,CASSYGRGLLDTQYF,TRBV12-3/TRBV12-4,TRBD1,few,TRBJ2-3
TGTGCCAGCAGTGTCCAGGGACGGGGGCCCTTCAATGAGCAGTTCTTC,CASSVQGRGPFNEQFF,TRBV12-3/TRBV12-4,.,.,TRBJ2-1
TGTGCCAGCAGCGCCAACCCGGGACAGGGGGGATTTGAGCAGTACTTC,CASSANPGQGGFEQYF,TRBV9,TRBD1,.,TRBJ2-7
TGTGCCAGCAGTTTATTGAGGAACTACGAGCAGTACTTC,CASSLLRNYEQYF,TRBV12-3/TRBV12-4,.,few,TRBJ2-7
TGTGCCAGCAGCCTCGGGCCCGGGGACAATGAGCAGTTCTTC,CASSLGPGDNEQFF,TRBV7-8,.,.,TRBJ2-1
TGTGCCAGCATGGAGGGGGGGTTCGTGGCTTTCTTT,CASMEGGFVAFF,TRBV6-1,.,.,TRBJ1-1
TGCGCCAGCAGCCCCCAGTCCGGCGGTTTGACAGATACGCAGTATTTT,CASSPQSGGLTDTQYF,TRBV5-1,.,.,TRBJ2-3
TGCAGTGCTAGAGATCTAGGGTACGGCGCGAACACCGGGGAGCTGTTTTTT,CSARDLGYGANTGELFF,TRBV20-1,.,few,TRBJ2-2
TGCAGTGCTTCAGCGGTGGACTACAATGAGCAGTTCTTC,CSASAVDYNEQFF,TRBV20-1,.,few,TRBJ2-1
TGCAGTGCTAGAGATCAGCGGGGATCCTACAATGAGCAGTTCTTC,CSARDQRGSYNEQFF,TRBV20-1,TRBD2,.,TRBJ2-1
TGTGCCAGCACCGGCCTCAGGGGAGAAGCCTACGAGCAGTACTTC,CASTGLRGEAYEQYF,TRBV11-2,.,.,TRBJ2-7
TGTGCCAGCAGCCAAACCGCCAACGAGCAGTACTTC,CASSQTANEQYF,TRBV3-1,.,.,TRBJ2-7
TGTGCCAGCAGTGACCCCGGACAGCACTACGAGCAGTACTTC,CASSDPGQHYEQYF,TRBV6-2/TRBV6-3,.,.,TRBJ2-7
TGCGCCATCAGTGAGCACGTCTCTGGACGGGGAGAGCAGTACTTC,CAISEHVSGRGEQYF,TRBV10-3,.,.,TRBJ2-7
TGCGCCAGCAGCTGGGGACTAGCGGGAGGGCCGCATGAGCAGTTCTTC,CASSWGLAGGPHEQFF,TRBV5-1,TRBD2,few,TRBJ2-1
TGCGCCAGCAGCCAAGATCAACAGCTTCTCTCTGGGGCCAACGTCCTGACTTTC,CASSQDQQLLSGANVLTF,TRBV4-1,.,few,TRBJ2-6
TGTGCCAGCAGCAAAGTTCGGACCGACTACGAGCAGTACTTC,CASSKVRTDYEQYF,TRBV7-2,.,.,TRBJ2-7
TGTGCCAGCACCACTGGGTTAGGAAGCTCCTACGAGCAGTACTTC,CASTTGLGSSYEQYF,TRBV4-2,.,.,TRBJ2-7
TGTGCCAGCAGCGTTACCTCCGACTCCTACAATGAGCAGTTCTTC,CASSVTSDSYNEQFF,TRBV9,.,.,TRBJ2-1
TGTGCCACCAGCCCCCGACTAGCGGAGGGGTTTTTACCCTCCAATGAGCAGTTCTTC,CATSPRLAEGFLPSNEQFF,TRBV15,TRBD2,.,TRBJ2-1
TGTGCCAGCAGCTGGATGACAACAGGAGGCTACACCTTC,CASSWMTTGGYTF,TRBV7-9,.,.,TRBJ1-2
TGTGCCAGCAAACCATTGGGAGGGGGGCTCAACCAAGAGACCCAGTACTTC,CASKPLGGGLNQETQYF,TRBV6-6,.,few,TRBJ2-5
TGCGCCAGCAGTGGATGGGCCCTCACAGATACGCAGTATTTT,CASSGWALTDTQYF,TRBV10-2,.,.,TRBJ2-3
TGTGCCAGCAAAGGGTCTTCTCAAGAGACCCAGTACTTC,CASKGSSQETQYF,TRBV7-7,.,.,TRBJ2-5
TGTGCCAGCAGCCCCGGGATCCGGCCTGGGTTCGATGAAAAACTGTTTTTT,CASSPGIRPGFDEKLFF,TRBV7-2,.,.,TRBJ1-4
TGCAGTGCTAGAGAGTCAGGATATTCCTACGAGCAGTACTTC,CSARESGYSYEQYF,TRBV20-1,.,once,TRBJ2-7